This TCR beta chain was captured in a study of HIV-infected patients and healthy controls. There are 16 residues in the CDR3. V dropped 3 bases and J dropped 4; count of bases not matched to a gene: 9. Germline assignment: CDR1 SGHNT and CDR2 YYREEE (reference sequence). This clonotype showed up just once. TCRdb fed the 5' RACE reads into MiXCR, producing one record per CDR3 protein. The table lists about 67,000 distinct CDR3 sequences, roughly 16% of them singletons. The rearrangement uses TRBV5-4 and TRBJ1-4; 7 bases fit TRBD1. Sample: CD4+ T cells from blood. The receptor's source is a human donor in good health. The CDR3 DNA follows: TGTGCCAGCAGCTCCCTTCCGGGACAGCATAATGAAAAACTGTTTTTT. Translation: CASSSLPGQHNEKLFF.